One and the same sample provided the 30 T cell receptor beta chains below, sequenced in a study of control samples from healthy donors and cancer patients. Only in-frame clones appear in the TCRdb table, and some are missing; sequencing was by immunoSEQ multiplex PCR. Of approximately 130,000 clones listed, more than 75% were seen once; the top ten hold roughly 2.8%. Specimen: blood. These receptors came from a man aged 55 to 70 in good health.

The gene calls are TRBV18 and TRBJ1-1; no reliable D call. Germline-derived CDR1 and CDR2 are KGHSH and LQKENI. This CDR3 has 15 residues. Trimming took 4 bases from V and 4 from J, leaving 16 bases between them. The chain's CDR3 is CASSHTGPLGTEAFF. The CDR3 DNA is TGTGCCAGCTCACACACGGGCCCCCTGGGCACTGAAGCTTTCTTT. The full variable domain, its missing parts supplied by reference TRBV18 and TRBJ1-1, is NAGVMQNPRHLVRRRGQEARLRCSPMKGHSHVYWYRQLPEEGLKFMVYLQKENIIDESGMPKERFSAEFPKEGPSILRIQQVVRGDSAAYFCASSHTGPLGTEAFFGQGTRLTVV.

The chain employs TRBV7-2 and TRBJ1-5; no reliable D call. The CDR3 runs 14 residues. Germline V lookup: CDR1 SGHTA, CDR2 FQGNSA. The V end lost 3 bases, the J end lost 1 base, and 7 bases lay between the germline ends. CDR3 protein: CASSFALSNQPQHF. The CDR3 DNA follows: TGTGCCAGCAGCTTCGCACTAAGCAATCAGCCCCAGCATTTT.

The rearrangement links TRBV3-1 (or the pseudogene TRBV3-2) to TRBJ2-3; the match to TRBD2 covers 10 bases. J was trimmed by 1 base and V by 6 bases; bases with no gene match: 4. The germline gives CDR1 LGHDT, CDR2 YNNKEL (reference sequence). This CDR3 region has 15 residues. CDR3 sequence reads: CASSEAGGRTDTQYF. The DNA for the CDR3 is TGTGCCAGCAGTGAAGCGGGGGGGCGCACAGATACGCAGTATTTT.

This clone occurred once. Here the CDR3 DNA reads TGTGCCTGGAAGTTCAGCAGGGTGTACACCGGGGAGCTGTTTTTT. Amino acid sequence: CAWKFSRVYTGELFF. V gene TRBV30 combines with J gene TRBJ2-2; a possible D gene is TRBD1 (5 bases). V was shortened by 4 bases and J by 3 bases, with 15 bases between the two germline ends. The germline V gene has CDR1 GTSNPN and CDR2 SVGIG (reference sequence). The CDR3 has 15 residues.

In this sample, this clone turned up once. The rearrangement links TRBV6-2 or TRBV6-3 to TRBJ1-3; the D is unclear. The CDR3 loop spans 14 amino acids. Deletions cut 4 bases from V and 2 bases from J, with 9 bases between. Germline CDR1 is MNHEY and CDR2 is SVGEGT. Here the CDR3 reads CASSSRLPGNTIYF. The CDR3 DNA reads TGTGCCAGCAGTTCTCGGCTCCCTGGAAACACCATATATTTT.

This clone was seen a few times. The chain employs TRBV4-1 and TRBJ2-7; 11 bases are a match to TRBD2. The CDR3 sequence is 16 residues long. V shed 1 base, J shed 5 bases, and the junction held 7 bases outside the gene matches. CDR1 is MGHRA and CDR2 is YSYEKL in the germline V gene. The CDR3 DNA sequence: TGCGCCAGCAGCCAAGTCCCTAGCGGGGGGCCCGACGAGCAGTACTTC. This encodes CASSQVPSGGPDEQYF.

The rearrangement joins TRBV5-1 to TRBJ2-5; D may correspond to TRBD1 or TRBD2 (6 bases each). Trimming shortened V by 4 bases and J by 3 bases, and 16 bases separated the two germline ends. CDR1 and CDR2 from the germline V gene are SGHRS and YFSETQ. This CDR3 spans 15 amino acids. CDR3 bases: TGCGCCAGCAGCCCGAACGGGGGCAGCAAAGAGACCCAGTACTTC. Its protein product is CASSPNGGSKETQYF.

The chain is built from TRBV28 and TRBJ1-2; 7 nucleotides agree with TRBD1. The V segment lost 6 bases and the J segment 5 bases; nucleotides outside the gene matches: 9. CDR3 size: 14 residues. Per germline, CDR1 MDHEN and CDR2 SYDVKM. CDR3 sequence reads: CASSLGQKSYGYTF. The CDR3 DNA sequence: TGTGCCAGCAGCCTGGGACAGAAAAGTTATGGCTACACCTTC.

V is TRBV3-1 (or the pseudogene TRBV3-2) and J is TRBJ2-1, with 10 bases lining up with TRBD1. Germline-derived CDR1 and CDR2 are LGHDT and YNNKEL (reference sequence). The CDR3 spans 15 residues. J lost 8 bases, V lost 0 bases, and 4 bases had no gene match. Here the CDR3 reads CASSQEDRGRDEQFF. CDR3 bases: TGTGCCAGCAGCCAAGAAGACAGGGGGCGGGATGAGCAGTTCTTC.

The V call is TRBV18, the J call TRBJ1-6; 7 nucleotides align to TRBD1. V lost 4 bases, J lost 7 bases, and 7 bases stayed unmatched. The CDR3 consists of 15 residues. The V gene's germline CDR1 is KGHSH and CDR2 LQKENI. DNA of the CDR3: TGTGCCAGCTCACAAGAGACAGGGCGGAATTCACCCCTCCACTTT. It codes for CASSQETGRNSPLHF.

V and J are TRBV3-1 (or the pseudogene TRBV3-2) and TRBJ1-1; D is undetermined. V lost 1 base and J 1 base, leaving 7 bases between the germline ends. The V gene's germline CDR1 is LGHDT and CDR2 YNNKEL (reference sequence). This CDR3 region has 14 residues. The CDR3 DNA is TGTGCCAGCAGCCAAGGCGGATGGAACACTGAAGCTTTCTTT. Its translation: CASSQGGWNTEAFF.

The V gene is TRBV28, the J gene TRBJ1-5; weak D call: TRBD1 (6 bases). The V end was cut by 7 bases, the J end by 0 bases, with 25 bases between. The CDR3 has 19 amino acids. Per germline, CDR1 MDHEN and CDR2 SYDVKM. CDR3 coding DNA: TGTGCCAGCAATCCACCCAGGGGCGAGTTTACCTATAGCAATCAGCCCCAGCATTTT. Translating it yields CASNPPRGEFTYSNQPQHF. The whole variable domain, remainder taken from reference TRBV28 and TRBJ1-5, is DVKVTQSSRYLVKRTGEKVFLECVQDMDHENMFWYRQDPGLGLRLIYFSYDVKMKEKGDIPEGYSVSREKKERFSLILESASTNQTSMYLCASNPPRGEFTYSNQPQHFGDGTRLSIL.

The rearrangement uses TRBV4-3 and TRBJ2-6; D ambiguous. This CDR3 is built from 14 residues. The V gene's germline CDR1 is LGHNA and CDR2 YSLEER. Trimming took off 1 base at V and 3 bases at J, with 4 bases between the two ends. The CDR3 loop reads CASSQGNGANVLTF. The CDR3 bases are TGCGCCAGCAGCCAAGGAAATGGGGCCAACGTCCTGACTTTC.

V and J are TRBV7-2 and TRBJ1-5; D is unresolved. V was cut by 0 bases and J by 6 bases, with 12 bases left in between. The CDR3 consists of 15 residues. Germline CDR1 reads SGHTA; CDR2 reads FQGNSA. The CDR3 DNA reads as TGTGCCAGCAGCTTAGCGGGCGGGTCATCTCAGCCCCAGCATTTT. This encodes CASSLAGGSSQPQHF.

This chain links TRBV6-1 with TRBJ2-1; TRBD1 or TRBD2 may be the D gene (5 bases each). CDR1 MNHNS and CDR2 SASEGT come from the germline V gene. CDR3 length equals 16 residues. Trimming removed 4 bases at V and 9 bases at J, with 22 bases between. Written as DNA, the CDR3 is TGTGCCAGCAGTGGTTCTTATGCGAGGGGAATCGGTGAGCAGTTCTTC. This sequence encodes CASSGSYARGIGEQFF.

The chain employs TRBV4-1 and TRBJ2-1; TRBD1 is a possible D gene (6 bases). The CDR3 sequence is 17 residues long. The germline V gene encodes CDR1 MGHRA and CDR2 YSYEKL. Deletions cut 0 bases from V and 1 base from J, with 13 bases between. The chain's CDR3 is CASSQDRQGTSYNEQFF. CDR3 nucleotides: TGCGCCAGCAGCCAAGATCGGCAGGGGACATCCTACAATGAGCAGTTCTTC.

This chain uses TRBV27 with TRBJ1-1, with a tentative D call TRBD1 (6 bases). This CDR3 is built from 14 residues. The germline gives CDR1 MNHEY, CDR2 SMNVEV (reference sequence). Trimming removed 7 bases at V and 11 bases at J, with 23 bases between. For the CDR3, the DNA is TGTGCCAGCAAGAAACAGGGAGTAGCCTTACTGGCTTTCTTT. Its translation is CASKKQGVALLAFF.

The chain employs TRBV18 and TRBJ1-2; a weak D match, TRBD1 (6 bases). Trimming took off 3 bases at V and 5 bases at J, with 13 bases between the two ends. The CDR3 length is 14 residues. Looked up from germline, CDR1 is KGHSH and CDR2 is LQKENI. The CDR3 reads CASSPGGAGYGYTF. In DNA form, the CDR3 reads TGTGCCAGCTCACCTGGGGGCGCGGGATATGGCTACACCTTC.

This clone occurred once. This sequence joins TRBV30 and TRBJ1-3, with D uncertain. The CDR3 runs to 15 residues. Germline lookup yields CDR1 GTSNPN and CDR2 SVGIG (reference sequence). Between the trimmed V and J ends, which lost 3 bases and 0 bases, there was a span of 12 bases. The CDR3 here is CAWRKDAASGNTIYF. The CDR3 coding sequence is TGTGCCTGGAGAAAGGACGCGGCCTCTGGAAACACCATATATTTT.

The CDR3 nucleotides read TGTGCCAGCAGCCCTCTGAGGGGAGGTGGTGAAGCTTTCTTT. It is translated as CASSPLRGGGEAFF. The V and J genes are TRBV7-6 and TRBJ1-1; tentatively, D is TRBD1 (5 bases). The CDR3 loop spans 14 amino acids. The germline V gene has CDR1 SGHVS and CDR2 FNYEAQ. Trimming shortened V by 5 bases and J by 7 bases, and 17 bases separated the two germline ends.

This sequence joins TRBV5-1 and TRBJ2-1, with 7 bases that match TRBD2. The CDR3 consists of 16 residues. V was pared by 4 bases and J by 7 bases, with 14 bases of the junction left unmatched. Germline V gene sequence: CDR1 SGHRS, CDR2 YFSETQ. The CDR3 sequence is CASSKEGLGPFNEQFF. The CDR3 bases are TGCGCCAGCAGCAAAGAAGGACTAGGGCCTTTTAATGAGCAGTTCTTC.

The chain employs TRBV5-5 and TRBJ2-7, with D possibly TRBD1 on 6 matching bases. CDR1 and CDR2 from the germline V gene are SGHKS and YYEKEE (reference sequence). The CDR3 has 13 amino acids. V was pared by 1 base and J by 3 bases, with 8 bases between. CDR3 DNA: TGTGCCAGCAGCTTGAGGGACAACTACGAGCAGTACTTC. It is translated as CASSLRDNYEQYF.

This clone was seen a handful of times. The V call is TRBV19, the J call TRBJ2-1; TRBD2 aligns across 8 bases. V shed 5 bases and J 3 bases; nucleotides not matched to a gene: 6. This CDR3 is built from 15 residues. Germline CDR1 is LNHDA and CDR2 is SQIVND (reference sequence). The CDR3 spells CASSFGGGLYNEQFF. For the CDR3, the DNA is TGTGCCAGTAGTTTCGGGGGGGGCCTCTACAATGAGCAGTTCTTC.

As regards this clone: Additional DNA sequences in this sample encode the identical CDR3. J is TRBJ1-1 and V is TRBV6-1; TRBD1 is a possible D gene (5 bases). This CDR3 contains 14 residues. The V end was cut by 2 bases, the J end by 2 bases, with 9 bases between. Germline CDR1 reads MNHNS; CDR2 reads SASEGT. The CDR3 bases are TGTGCCAGCAGTGAAATGACAGAAAACACTGAAGCTTTCTTT. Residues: CASSEMTENTEAFF.

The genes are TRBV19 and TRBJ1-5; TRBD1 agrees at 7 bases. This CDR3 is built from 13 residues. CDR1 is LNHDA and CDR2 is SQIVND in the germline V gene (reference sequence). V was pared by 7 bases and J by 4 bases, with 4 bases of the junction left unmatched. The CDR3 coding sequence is TGTGCCAGTAATACAGGGGCTAATCAGCCCCAGCATTTT. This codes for CASNTGANQPQHF.

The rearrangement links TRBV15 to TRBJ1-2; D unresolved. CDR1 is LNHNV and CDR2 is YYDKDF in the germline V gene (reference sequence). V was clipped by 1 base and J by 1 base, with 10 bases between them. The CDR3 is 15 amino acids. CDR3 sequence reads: CATSRVGGINYGYTF. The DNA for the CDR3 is TGTGCCACCAGCAGAGTTGGCGGTATTAACTATGGCTACACCTTC.

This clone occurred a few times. CDR3 sequence: CASRTTGATGDGYTF. For the CDR3, the DNA is TGTGCCAGCAGGACAACAGGGGCCACTGGGGATGGCTACACCTTC. V and J are TRBV7-2 and TRBJ1-2; 7 bases line up with TRBD1. The CDR3 runs to 15 residues. CDR1 is SGHTA and CDR2 is FQGNSA in the germline V gene. Unmatched junction bases numbered 13, after V lost 6 bases and J lost 6 bases.

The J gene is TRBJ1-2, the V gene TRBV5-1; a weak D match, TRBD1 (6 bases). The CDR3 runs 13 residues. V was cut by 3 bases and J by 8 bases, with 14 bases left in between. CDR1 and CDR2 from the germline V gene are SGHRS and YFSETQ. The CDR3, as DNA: TGCGCCAGCAGCTCGAACGCCGGGACAGGCTACACCTTC. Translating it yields CASSSNAGTGYTF. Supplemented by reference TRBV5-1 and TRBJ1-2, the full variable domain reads KAGVTQTPRYLIKTRGQQVTLSCSPISGHRSVSWYQQTPGQGLQFLFEYFSETQRNKGNFPGRFSGRQFSNSRSEMNVSTLELGDSALYLCASSSNAGTGYTFGSGTRLTVV.

The CDR3 region is CASSPFNANTEAFF. The CDR3 DNA sequence: TGTGCCAGCTCACCATTCAACGCAAACACTGAAGCTTTCTTT. The V and J genes are TRBV18 and TRBJ1-1; D is ambiguous. V lost 2 bases and J lost 2, with 9 bases in between. Germline-derived CDR1 and CDR2 are KGHSH and LQKENI. The CDR3 spans 14 residues.

The CDR3 is CASSGGVGEQYF. The CDR3 DNA sequence: TGTGCCAGCAGCGGCGGAGTGGGAGAGCAGTACTTC. The rearrangement joins TRBV2 to TRBJ2-7; unclear D gene. The CDR3 has 12 residues. The germline gives CDR1 SNHLY, CDR2 FYNNEI. V was clipped by 6 bases and J by 7 bases, with 13 bases between them.